The 5 T cell receptor beta chains reported below all come from one sample, sequenced in a study of CD8 T cells in ankylosing spondylitis. Each CDR3 protein is one row after TCRdb ran MiXCR on the 5' RACE reads. The table lists fewer than 35,000 distinct CDR3 sequences, 12% to 15% of them singletons, with 35% to 45% in the top ten. The sequenced sample was blood. These receptors were taken from a male donor with ankylosing spondylitis or in good health (not recorded which).

The CDR3 loop reads CASTRTGGGWDTEAFF. The CDR3 region has the DNA TGTGCCAGCACCCGGACAGGGGGCGGGTGGGACACTGAAGCTTTCTTT. This chain uses TRBV27 with TRBJ1-1, with TRBD1 identical over 11 bases. The length of the CDR3 is 16 residues. J was trimmed by 3 bases and V by 7 bases; bases with no gene match: 10. CDR1 is MNHEY and CDR2 is SMNVEV in the germline V gene (reference sequence).

This clonotype was seen more than once but under ten times. The gene calls are TRBV9 and TRBJ2-1; 10 positions agree with TRBD1. The CDR3 has 16 amino acids. With 3 bases clipped from V and 9 bases from J, the junction kept 12 bases outside the gene matches. Germline values: CDR1 SGDLS, CDR2 YYNGEE. The CDR3 loop reads CASSGNGTGVSGEQFF. The CDR3 DNA reads as TGTGCCAGCAGCGGAAATGGGACAGGGGTTAGCGGTGAGCAGTTCTTC.

This clonotype was counted between two and nine times. The chain joins TRBV6-1 to TRBJ2-3; 7 bases are a match to TRBD2. After removal of 5 bases from V and 1 base from J, the junction contained 3 bases not matched to a gene. The V gene's germline CDR1 is MNHNS and CDR2 SASEGT. The CDR3 contains 14 residues. The DNA of the CDR3 is TGTGCCAGCAGTCCAGGGAGGGGCACAGATACGCAGTATTTT. It codes for CASSPGRGTDTQYF.

In this sample, this clonotype turned up many times. The rearrangement joins TRBV7-3 to TRBJ1-1; 7 positions match TRBD1. CDR1 and CDR2 from the germline V gene are SGHTA and FQGTGA. The length of the CDR3 is 15 residues. The V and J ends lost 5 bases and 3 bases, in that order; junction bases with no gene match: 9. CDR3 in DNA: TGTGCCAGCAGCGATCAGGGACAGCGCTACACTGAAGCTTTCTTT. This sequence encodes CASSDQGQRYTEAFF.

This chain uses TRBV7-2 with TRBJ2-7; D call uncertain. This CDR3 is built from 13 residues. Trimming took off 5 bases at V and 7 bases at J, with 15 bases between the two ends. Looked up from germline, CDR1 is SGHTA and CDR2 is FQGNSA. The CDR3 protein is CASSLVGTGEQYV. CDR3 in DNA: TGTGCCAGCAGCCTAGTGGGAACTGGAGAGCAGTACGTC.